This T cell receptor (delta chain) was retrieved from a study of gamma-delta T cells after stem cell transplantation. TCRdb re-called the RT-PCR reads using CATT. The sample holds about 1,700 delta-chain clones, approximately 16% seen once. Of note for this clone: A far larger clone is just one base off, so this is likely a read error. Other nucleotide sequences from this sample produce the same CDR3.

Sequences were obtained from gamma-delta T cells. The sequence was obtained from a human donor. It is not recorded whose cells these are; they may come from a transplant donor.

CDR3 protein: CACDALTGGASSWDTRQMFF. The CDR3 nucleotides read TGTGCCTGTGACGCCCTAACCGGGGGAGCAAGCTCCTGGGACACCCGACAGATGTTTTTC. The chain couples TRDV2 to TRDJ3; possible D gene TRDD3, 6 bases. Per germline, CDR1 GEAIGNYY and CDR2 EKD. The V end lost 3 bases, the J end lost 0 bases, and 20 bases lay between the germline ends. The CDR3 runs 20 residues.